Following are 3 T cell receptor beta chains from one sample sequenced in a study of blood T cells in healthy people across ages. A sample-barcoded 5' primer and a J-beta primer mix were used in a second PCR of roughly 7 to 11 cycles. TCRdb passed the 5' RACE reads through MiXCR, listing each CDR3 protein once. The repertoire includes hundreds of thousands of distinct CDR3 sequences, more than 40% of them detected once, and roughly 31% sits in the top ten. The sample was blood. These receptors all come from a woman aged 60-70 years in good health.

This clonotype was observed a few times. The chain joins TRBV30 to TRBJ1-1; possibly TRBD1 for D (5 bases). The germline gives CDR1 GTSNPN, CDR2 SVGIG (reference sequence). The CDR3 spans 13 residues. Trimming left V 3 bases short and J 3 bases short, with 11 bases between. As DNA, the CDR3 is TGTGCCTGGAGAGACCGGGACGACACTGAAGCTTTCTTT. Its protein is CAWRDRDDTEAFF.

The chain combines TRBV7-3 with TRBJ2-1, with 12 positions matching TRBD2. J was trimmed by 4 bases and V by 2 bases; bases with no gene match: 9. Germline CDR1 reads SGHTA; CDR2 reads FQGTGA. The CDR3 has 18 residues. The CDR3 loop reads CASSLRGASGREYNEQFF. CDR3 DNA sequence: TGTGCCAGCAGCTTACGGGGGGCTAGCGGGAGGGAGTACAATGAGCAGTTCTTC.

This CDR3 is CSARDLQGLGEKLFF. The CDR3 DNA reads as TGCAGTGCTAGAGATCTGCAGGGATTGGGCGAAAAACTGTTTTTT. The V and J genes are TRBV20-1 and TRBJ1-4, with D possibly matching TRBD1 (5 bases). Germline V gene sequence: CDR1 DFQATT, CDR2 SNEGSKA (reference sequence). The CDR3 contains 15 residues. V was pared by 0 bases and J by 8 bases, with 16 bases between.